The rows below give T cell receptor beta chains drawn from one sample of a study of T cells in Graves' hyperthyroidism and ophthalmopathy. MiXCR, applied by TCRdb to the multiplex PCR reads, yields one record per CDR3 protein. The sample yields 600,000 to 650,000 distinct CDR3 sequences, around 15% seen once. The sequencing input was blood. Receptors originate from a woman aged 25-40 years with Graves' hyperthyroidism. Each CDR3 is given with its conserved first and last residue. Fields, in order: J gene, CDR3 length, D gene, V gene, clone size, CDR3 protein, CDR3 DNA. A D gene is named only where the DNA matches it firmly. Only part of the rows carry a size: once, few, many, or a class if the clone is expanded.

TRBJ1-4 | 15 | - | TRBV20-1 | few | CSARDNSGEDEKLFF | TGCAGTGCTAGAGATAACTCGGGGGAGGACGAAAAACTGTTTTTT
TRBJ2-3 | 14 | TRBD2 | TRBV30 | many | CAWSSGRAQDTQYF | TGTGCCTGGAGTAGCGGGAGGGCCCAAGATACGCAGTATTTT
TRBJ2-1 | 17 | TRBD2 | TRBV4-1 | many | CASSQVLAARSGNEQFF | TGCGCCAGCAGCCAAGTGCTAGCGGCCCGTTCGGGAAATGAGCAGTTCTTC
TRBJ2-5 | 14 | TRBD1 | TRBV6-1 | many | CASSWDRGLETQYF | TGTGCCAGCAGTTGGGACAGGGGGCTGGAGACCCAGTACTTC
TRBJ2-1 | 14 | - | TRBV24-1 | - | CATSDFSREAEQFF | TGTGCCACCAGTGATTTTAGTAGGGAAGCTGAGCAGTTCTTC
TRBJ1-1 | 16 | TRBD1 | TRBV2 | many | CASRSTGGSGNTEAFF | TGTGCCAGCAGATCGACAGGGGGCTCAGGGAACACTGAAGCTTTCTTT
TRBJ1-2 | 11 | - | TRBV6-1 | many | CASTDGAGYTF | TGTGCCAGCACCGACGGGGCAGGCTACACCTTC
TRBJ2-2 | 15 | TRBD2 | TRBV12-3/TRBV12-4 | few | CASTSGLAVAGELFF | TGTGCCAGCACCTCGGGACTAGCGGTCGCCGGGGAGCTGTTTTTT
TRBJ2-1 | 14 | - | TRBV7-2 | - | CASSLAGWSNEQFF | TGTGCCAGCAGCTTAGCGGGATGGTCCAATGAGCAGTTCTTC
TRBJ1-4 | 13 | TRBD1 | TRBV10-3 | few | CATGQGMHEKLFF | TGTGCCACTGGACAGGGAATGCATGAAAAACTGTTTTTT